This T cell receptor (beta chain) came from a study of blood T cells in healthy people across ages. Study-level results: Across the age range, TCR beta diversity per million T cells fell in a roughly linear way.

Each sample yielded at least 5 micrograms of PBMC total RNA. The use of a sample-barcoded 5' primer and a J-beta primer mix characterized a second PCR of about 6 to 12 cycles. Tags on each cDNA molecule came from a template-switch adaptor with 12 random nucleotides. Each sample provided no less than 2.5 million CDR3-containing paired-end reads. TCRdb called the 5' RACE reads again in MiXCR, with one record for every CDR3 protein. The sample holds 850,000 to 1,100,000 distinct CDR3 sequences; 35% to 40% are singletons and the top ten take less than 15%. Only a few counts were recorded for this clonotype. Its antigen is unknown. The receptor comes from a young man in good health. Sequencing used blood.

CDR3 residues: CASSAGGANVLTF. The CDR3 coding sequence is TGTGCCAGCAGTGCGGGTGGGGCCAACGTCCTGACTTTC. The chain employs TRBV6-6 and TRBJ2-6, with a possible D match to TRBD2 (5 bases). CDR1 and CDR2 (germline): MNHNY, SVGAGI (reference sequence). This CDR3 has 13 residues. With 5 bases removed from V and 3 bases from J, the gap between germline ends came to 5 bases.